One sample yielded the 12 T cell receptor beta chains listed below, sequenced in a study of cytomegalovirus exposure and HLA in healthy donors. PCR involved 60 Vbeta and 13 Jbeta primers. The assay was immunoSEQ multiplex PCR, and TCRdb's table has in-frame clones only and misses some. The sample records approximately 110,000 clones, 65% to 80% being singletons. What was sequenced was PBMCs. These receptors all come from a woman aged 35 to 49 in good health and CMV-seronegative.

This clone was recorded only once. The CDR3 sequence: CASSPAGDNQPQHF. CDR3 DNA: TGTGCCAGCTCCCCGGCCGGGGACAATCAGCCCCAGCATTTT. This chain joins TRBV18 and TRBJ1-5; D remains ambiguous. This CDR3 contains 14 residues. Germline V gives CDR1 KGHSH, CDR2 LQKENI. Trimming took off 6 bases at V and 3 bases at J, with 12 bases between the two ends.

The V gene is TRBV28, the J gene TRBJ2-3; a weak D match, TRBD1 (5 bases). In germline, CDR1 is MDHEN, CDR2 SYDVKM. The CDR3 runs 15 residues. Trimming stripped 7 bases from V and 4 bases from J, with 18 bases between. CDR3 loop: CASTLSGPGPDTQYF. The CDR3 coding sequence is TGTGCCAGCACTCTTTCAGGGCCAGGGCCAGATACGCAGTATTTT.

The chain is built from TRBV28 and TRBJ2-5; D gene uncertain. The DNA end lines up better with TRBJ2-7; the J call may be wrong. The CDR3 length is 11 residues. Looked up from germline, CDR1 is MDHEN and CDR2 is SYDVKM. The CDR3 loop is CASSSNNEQYF. CDR3 DNA: TGTGCCAGCAGTTCCAATAACGAGCAGTACTTC.

V is TRBV28 and J is TRBJ1-2, with D hard to call. From germline, CDR1 is MDHEN and CDR2 SYDVKM. This CDR3 is built from 17 residues. CDR3 sequence: CAVQDGREGRSLRGYTF. CDR3 DNA sequence: TGTGCTGTTCAGGACGGGAGGGAAGGAAGGTCCCTGAGGGGCTACACCTTC.

The chain employs TRBV18 and TRBJ1-1, with D hard to call. Trimming stripped 2 bases from V and 5 bases from J, with 12 bases between. Germline V CDR1 and CDR2: KGHSH, LQKENI. CDR3 size: 14 residues. CDR3: CASSPSGVGTEAFF. Written as DNA, the CDR3 is TGTGCCAGCTCACCATCCGGGGTGGGAACTGAAGCTTTCTTT.

V and J are TRBV18 and TRBJ2-7, with 8 positions matching TRBD1. In germline, CDR1 is KGHSH, CDR2 LQKENI. With V trimmed by 3 bases and J by 3 bases, 7 bases remained unmatched. CDR3 length: 15 residues. CDR3 nucleotide sequence: TGTGCCAGCTCACCTGGACAGGGCATCAGCTACGAGCAGTACTTC. Its protein product is CASSPGQGISYEQYF.

This chain connects TRBV9 to TRBJ1-6; D may be TRBD1 (6 bases). Trimming took 3 bases from V and 6 from J, leaving 13 bases between them. The length of the CDR3 is 15 residues. CDR1 is SGDLS, CDR2 YYNGEE, per germline. The CDR3 DNA is TGTGCCAGCAGCGGGGCGGGGGCCGGTAATTCACCCCTCCACTTT. It specifies CASSGAGAGNSPLHF.

This sequence joins TRBV11-2 and TRBJ2-3; 7 bases match TRBD2. Unmatched junction bases numbered 3, after V lost 3 bases and J lost 0 bases. There are 15 residues in the CDR3. Germline V gene data show CDR1 as SGHAT and CDR2 as FQNNGV. In DNA form, the CDR3 reads TGTGCCAGCAGCTTTCGGGGGGTGAGCACAGATACGCAGTATTTT. Translated, it gives CASSFRGVSTDTQYF.

Comment on this clone: In the same sample, other DNA sequences code for this CDR3. The chain carries TRBV7-2 and TRBJ2-3; D is unresolved. The germline gives CDR1 SGHTA, CDR2 FQGNSA. The CDR3 runs 13 residues. The V end was cut by 4 bases, the J end by 2 bases, with 7 bases between. The chain's CDR3 is CASSSSSTDTQYF. In nucleotides, the CDR3 is TGTGCCAGCAGCTCCAGTTCCACAGATACGCAGTATTTT. The full variable domain, in which reference TRBV7-2 and TRBJ2-3 provide the parts outside the CDR3, is GAGVSQSPSNKVTEKGKDVELRCDPISGHTALYWYRQSLGQGLEFLIYFQGNSAPDKSGLPSDRFSAERTGGSVSTLTIQRTQQEDSAVYLCASSSSSTDTQYFGPGTRLTVL.

The J gene is TRBJ2-2, the V gene TRBV10-3; the D gene is possibly TRBD1 (6 bases). The V end lost 4 bases, the J end lost 0 bases, and 12 bases lay between the germline ends. The germline V gene encodes CDR1 ENHRY and CDR2 SYGVKD. The CDR3 runs to 16 residues. CDR3 protein: CAISAQGLANTGELFF. CDR3 sequence (DNA): TGTGCCATCAGTGCCCAGGGGCTTGCGAACACCGGGGAGCTGTTTTTT.

The rearrangement joins TRBV11-2 to TRBJ2-3; 7 bases match TRBD2. Germline CDR1 is SGHAT and CDR2 is FQNNGV. The V segment lost 0 bases and the J segment 1 base; nucleotides outside the gene matches: 1. The CDR3 covers 15 residues. CDR3 DNA sequence: TGTGCCAGCAGCTTAGACGCGGGGGGCACAGATACGCAGTATTTT. Encoded protein: CASSLDAGGTDTQYF.

The rearrangement uses TRBV7-2 and TRBJ1-1; 7 bases are shared with TRBD1. The junction had 5 bases not matched to a gene; V was cut back by 5 bases and J by 5 bases. The CDR3 contains 13 residues. Germline V lookup: CDR1 SGHTA, CDR2 FQGNSA. In nucleotides, the CDR3 is TGTGCCAGCAGCCCCGGACAGGTTACTGAAGCTTTCTTT. Its translation: CASSPGQVTEAFF.